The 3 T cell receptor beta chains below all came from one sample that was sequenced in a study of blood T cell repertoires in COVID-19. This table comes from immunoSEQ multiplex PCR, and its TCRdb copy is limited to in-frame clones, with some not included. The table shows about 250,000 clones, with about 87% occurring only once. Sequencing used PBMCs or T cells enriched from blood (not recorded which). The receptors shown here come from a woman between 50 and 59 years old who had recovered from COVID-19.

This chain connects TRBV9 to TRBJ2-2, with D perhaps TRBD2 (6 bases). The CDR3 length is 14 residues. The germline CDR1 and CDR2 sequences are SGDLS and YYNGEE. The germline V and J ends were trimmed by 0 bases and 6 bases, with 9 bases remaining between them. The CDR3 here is CASSVGGGSGELFF. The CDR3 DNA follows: TGTGCCAGCAGCGTAGGCGGAGGGTCCGGGGAGCTGTTTTTT.

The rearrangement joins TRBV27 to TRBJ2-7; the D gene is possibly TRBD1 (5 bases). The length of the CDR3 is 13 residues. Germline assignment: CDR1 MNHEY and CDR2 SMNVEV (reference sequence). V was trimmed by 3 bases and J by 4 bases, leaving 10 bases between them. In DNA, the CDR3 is TGTGCCAGCAGTTTCCAGGGTGGGTACGAGCAGTACTTC. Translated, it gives CASSFQGGYEQYF.

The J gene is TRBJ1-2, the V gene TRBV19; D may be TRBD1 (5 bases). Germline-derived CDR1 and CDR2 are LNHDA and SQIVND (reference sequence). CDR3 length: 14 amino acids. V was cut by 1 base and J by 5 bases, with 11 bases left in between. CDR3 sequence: CASSIGNRRYGYTF. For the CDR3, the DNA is TGTGCCAGTAGTATAGGAAACAGGCGGTATGGCTACACCTTC. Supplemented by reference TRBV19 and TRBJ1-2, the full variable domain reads DGGITQSPKYLFRKEGQNVTLSCEQNLNHDAMYWYRQDPGQGLRLIYYSQIVNDFQKGDIAEGYSVSREKKESFPLTVTSAQKNPTAFYLCASSIGNRRYGYTFGSGTRLTVV.